The sample holds one count of the clone carrying this T cell receptor (beta chain). As yet, its antigen is unknown. These data belong to a study of cytomegalovirus exposure and HLA in healthy donors. Background on the study: The Caucasian-associated ancestry cluster contained approximately 81% of the 300 to 400 genotyped donors. Study-wide results and limits: Some V segments, including TRBV6-2 and TRBV6-3, were excluded as indistinguishable.

From germline, CDR1 is SQVTM and CDR2 ANQGSEA. Trimming took off 4 bases at V and 0 bases at J, with 12 bases between the two ends. The CDR3 contains 14 residues. 13 Jbeta primers and 60 Vbeta primers were used for the PCR. TCRdb's table, derived via immunoSEQ multiplex PCR, lists solely in-frame clones and lacks some. The table has fewer than 95,000 clones, 70% to 90% seen once; the top ten hold around 2%. The clonotype was recovered from a man aged 18-30 years in good health and CMV-seronegative. The chain joins TRBV29-1 to TRBJ1-2; possibly TRBD1 for D (6 bases). The sequencing sample was made of PBMCs. CDR3 sequence (DNA): TGCAGCGTTGGGCCAGGGGAAGCTAACTATGGCTACACCTTC. Amino acids: CSVGPGEANYGYTF.